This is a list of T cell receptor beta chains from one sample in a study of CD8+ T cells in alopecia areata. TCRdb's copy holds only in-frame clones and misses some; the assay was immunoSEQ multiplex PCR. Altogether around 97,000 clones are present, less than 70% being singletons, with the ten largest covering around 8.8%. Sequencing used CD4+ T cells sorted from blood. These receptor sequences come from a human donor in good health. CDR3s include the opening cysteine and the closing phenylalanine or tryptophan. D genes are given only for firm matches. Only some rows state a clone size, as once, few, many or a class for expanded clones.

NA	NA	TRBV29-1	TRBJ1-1	CSVERSWENTEAFF	TGCAGCGTTGAACGTTCTTGGGAGAACACTGAAGCTTTCTTT
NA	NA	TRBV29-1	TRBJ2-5	CSVRDYQETQYF	TGCAGCGTCCGGGACTACCAAGAGACCCAGTACTTC
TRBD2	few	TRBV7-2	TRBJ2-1	CASRIAGTSYNEQFF	TGTGCCAGCAGGATAGCGGGGACCTCCTACAATGAGCAGTTCTTC
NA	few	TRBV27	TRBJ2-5	CASSSYIQETQYF	TGTGCCAGCAGTTCTTACATCCAAGAGACCCAGTACTTC
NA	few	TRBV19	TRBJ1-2	CASSKQGNYGYTF	TGTGCCAGTAGTAAACAGGGTAACTATGGCTACACCTTC
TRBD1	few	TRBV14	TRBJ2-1	CASRQGIYNEQFF	TGTGCCAGCCGACAGGGAATCTACAATGAGCAGTTCTTC
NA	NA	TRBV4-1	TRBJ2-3	CASSQVGTPPDTQYF	TGCGCCAGCAGCCAGGTCGGGACTCCCCCGGATACGCAGTATTTT
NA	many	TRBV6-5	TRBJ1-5	CASMSVWGGQPQHF	TGTGCCAGCATGTCGGTCTGGGGAGGTCAGCCCCAGCATTTT
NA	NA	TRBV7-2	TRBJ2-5	CASSLQARTQYF	TGTGCCAGCAGTCTTCAGGCGCGGACCCAGTACTTC
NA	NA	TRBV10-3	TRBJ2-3	CAISDSDLSTDTQYF	TGTGCCATCAGTGATTCAGACCTTAGCACAGATACGCAGTATTTT